The rows below give T cell receptor beta chains drawn from one sample of a study of T cells in Graves' hyperthyroidism and ophthalmopathy. A single record per CDR3 protein comes from TCRdb applying MiXCR to the multiplex PCR reads. The table lists 300,000 to 450,000 distinct CDR3 sequences, around a quarter of them singletons, with around 79% in the top ten. The sample consisted of blood. The origin of the receptors is a middle-aged man with Graves' hyperthyroidism. Both conserved end residues are part of each CDR3.

v_call: TRBV7-2; cdr3_aa: CASSLATGEQYF
v_call: TRBV20-1; cdr3_aa: CSASIGEQFF
v_call: TRBV20-1; cdr3_aa: CSAMGYEQYF
v_call: TRBV11-2; cdr3_aa: CASSPGGAYGYTF
v_call: TRBV4-1; cdr3_aa: CASSQDWGSSYEQYF
v_call: TRBV3-1; cdr3_aa: CASRFREMNTEAFF
v_call: TRBV7-3; cdr3_aa: CASSLGGLGAEAFF
v_call: TRBV11-3; cdr3_aa: CASSLAGWSHTGELFF
v_call: TRBV7-6; cdr3_aa: CASSLGGGTGEQYF
v_call: TRBV7-9; cdr3_aa: CASTFPSATNEKLFF
v_call: TRBV5-1; cdr3_aa: CASSSGLAGRWQETQYF
v_call: TRBV3-1; cdr3_aa: CASSSYNSEAFF
v_call: TRBV11-3; cdr3_aa: CASSLAIGGGAETQYF
v_call: TRBV11-2; cdr3_aa: CASSPPGLAGSWQFF
v_call: TRBV5-1; cdr3_aa: CASSPGLAGGPATGELFF
v_call: TRBV12-5; cdr3_aa: CASGSTGTKGETQYF
v_call: TRBV5-1; cdr3_aa: CASTETSATDTQYF
v_call: TRBV20-1; cdr3_aa: CSATRTGPRVTEAFF
v_call: TRBV6-1; cdr3_aa: CASRPGQGNIQYF
v_call: TRBV5-1; cdr3_aa: CASSLQGADEQFF
v_call: TRBV30; cdr3_aa: CARSVGWTLHF
v_call: TRBV30; cdr3_aa: CAWSDLGLAGAEQYF
v_call: TRBV5-1; cdr3_aa: CASSLEAMGKKLFF
v_call: TRBV7-2; cdr3_aa: CASSLGLVNYEQYF
v_call: TRBV18; cdr3_aa: CASSPKGDTIYF
v_call: TRBV4-1; cdr3_aa: CASSQMGTDTQYF
v_call: TRBV28; cdr3_aa: CASSLSTAGGHNTEAFF
v_call: TRBV5-1; cdr3_aa: CASSIDGQRNTEAFF
v_call: TRBV20-1; cdr3_aa: CSARRDREGEAFF
v_call: TRBV12-3/TRBV12-4; cdr3_aa: CASRGQNQETQYF
v_call: TRBV6-1; cdr3_aa: CASSEAMTGITEAFF
v_call: TRBV18; cdr3_aa: CASSYSSGVQPQHF
v_call: TRBV29-1; cdr3_aa: CSVEGAGGYNEQFF
v_call: TRBV12-3/TRBV12-4; cdr3_aa: CASRQSGQGGTEAFF
v_call: TRBV6-2/TRBV6-3; cdr3_aa: CASSRNSGADSYEQYF
v_call: TRBV30; cdr3_aa: CAWSLGMSDEQFF
v_call: TRBV28; cdr3_aa: CASSSGELFF
v_call: TRBV3-1; cdr3_aa: CASSWGGTLEQYF
v_call: TRBV19; cdr3_aa: CASSISGTGVRRSYEQYF
v_call: TRBV5-1; cdr3_aa: CASSFGGTSGRTEQFF
v_call: TRBV19; cdr3_aa: CASSNRDKRRKQFF
v_call: TRBV29-1; cdr3_aa: CSASEPARGDNEQFF
v_call: TRBV6-9; cdr3_aa: CASSYRTSGPYEQYF
v_call: TRBV6-1; cdr3_aa: CASSEGAGAGVADTQYF
v_call: TRBV11-2; cdr3_aa: CASSLDGGYYGYTF
v_call: TRBV6-2/TRBV6-3; cdr3_aa: CASSYGQGVYEQYF
v_call: TRBV25-1; cdr3_aa: CASSDTPSGRTDTQYF
v_call: TRBV28; cdr3_aa: CASRPGPDYEQYF
v_call: TRBV9; cdr3_aa: CASSQARVHNEQFF
v_call: TRBV25-1; cdr3_aa: CASRLTGPYNEQFF